This entry concerns a single TCR beta chain. This entry comes from a study of PD-L1 blockade in urothelial cancer. Trimming removed 0 bases from V and 4 bases from J, with 10 bases in between. The CDR3 loop spans 15 amino acids. Germline V lookup: CDR1 LNHDA, CDR2 SQIVND (reference sequence). Measured with immunoSEQ multiplex PCR; TCRdb has only the in-frame clones, and not every one. The table has about 55,000 clones, about 80% seen once. V usage is TRBV19 and J usage is TRBJ1-5; a weak D match, TRBD1 (6 bases). This material consisted of PBMCs, taken around atezolizumab (anti-PD-L1) treatment. This clonotype originated in a man aged 65 to 85 with urothelial cancer. The CDR3 protein is CASSIESGHNQPQHF. Here the CDR3 DNA reads TGTGCCAGTAGTATAGAATCGGGACATAATCAGCCCCAGCATTTT. The full variable domain, rest sourced from reference TRBV19 and TRBJ1-5, is DGGITQSPKYLFRKEGQNVTLSCEQNLNHDAMYWYRQDPGQGLRLIYYSQIVNDFQKGDIAEGYSVSREKKESFPLTVTSAQKNPTAFYLCASSIESGHNQPQHFGDGTRLSIL.